The T cell receptor (beta chain) described here comes from a study of cytomegalovirus exposure and HLA in healthy donors. The PCR was carried out with 60 Vbeta primers and 13 Jbeta primers. The assay was immunoSEQ multiplex PCR, and TCRdb's table has in-frame clones only and misses some. The profile shows about 93,000 clones, over 55% of them singletons. Germline V gene lookup returns CDR1 MNHEY and CDR2 SMNVEV (reference sequence). The V and J ends lost 4 bases and 8 bases, in that order; junction bases with no gene match: 4. The CDR3 sequence is 12 residues long. The TCR comes from a boy aged 5-17 years in good health and CMV-seropositive. The J gene is TRBJ1-2, the V gene TRBV27; 7 positions agree with TRBD1. Source material: PBMCs. The CDR3 reads CASSSRGLGYTF. The CDR3 DNA follows: TGTGCCAGCAGTTCGAGGGGGCTAGGCTACACCTTC.